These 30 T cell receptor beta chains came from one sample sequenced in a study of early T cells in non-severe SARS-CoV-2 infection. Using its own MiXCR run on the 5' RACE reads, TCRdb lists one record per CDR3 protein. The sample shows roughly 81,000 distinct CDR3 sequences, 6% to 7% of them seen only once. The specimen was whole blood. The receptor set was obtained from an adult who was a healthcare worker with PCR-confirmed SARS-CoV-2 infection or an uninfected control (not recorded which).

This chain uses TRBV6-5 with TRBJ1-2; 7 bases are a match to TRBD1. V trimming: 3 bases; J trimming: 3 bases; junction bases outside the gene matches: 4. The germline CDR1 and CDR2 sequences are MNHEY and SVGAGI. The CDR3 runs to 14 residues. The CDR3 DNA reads TGTGCCAGCAGTTATGCAGGGGGTGACTATGGCTACACCTTC. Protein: CASSYAGGDYGYTF.

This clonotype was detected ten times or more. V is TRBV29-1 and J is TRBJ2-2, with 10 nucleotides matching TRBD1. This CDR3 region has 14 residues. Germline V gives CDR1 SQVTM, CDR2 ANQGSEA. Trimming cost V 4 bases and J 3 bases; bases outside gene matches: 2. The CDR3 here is CSVGQGADTGELFF. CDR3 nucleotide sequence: TGCAGCGTTGGACAGGGGGCGGACACCGGGGAGCTGTTTTTT.

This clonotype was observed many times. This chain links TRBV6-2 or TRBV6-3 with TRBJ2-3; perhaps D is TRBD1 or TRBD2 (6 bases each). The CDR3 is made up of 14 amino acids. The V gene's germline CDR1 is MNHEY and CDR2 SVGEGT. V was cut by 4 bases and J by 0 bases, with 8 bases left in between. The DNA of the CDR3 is TGTGCCAGCAGTTGGGGGGCGAGCACAGATACGCAGTATTTT. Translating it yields CASSWGASTDTQYF.

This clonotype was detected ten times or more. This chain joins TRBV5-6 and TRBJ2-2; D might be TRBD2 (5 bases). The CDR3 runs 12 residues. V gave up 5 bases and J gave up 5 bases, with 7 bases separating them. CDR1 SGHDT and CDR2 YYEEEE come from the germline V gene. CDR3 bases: TGTGCCAGCAGTCGGAGGACCGGGGAGCTGTTTTTT. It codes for CASSRRTGELFF.

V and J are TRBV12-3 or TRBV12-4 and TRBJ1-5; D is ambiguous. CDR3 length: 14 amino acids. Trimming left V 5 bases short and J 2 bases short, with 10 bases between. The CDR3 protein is CASSLDTGNQPQHF. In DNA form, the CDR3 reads TGTGCCAGCAGTCTCGACACCGGCAATCAGCCCCAGCATTTT.

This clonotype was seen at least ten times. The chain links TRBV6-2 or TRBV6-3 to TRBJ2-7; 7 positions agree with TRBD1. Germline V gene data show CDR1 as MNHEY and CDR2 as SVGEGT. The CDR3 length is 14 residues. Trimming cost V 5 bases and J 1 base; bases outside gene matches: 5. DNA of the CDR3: TGTGCCAGCAGTGCCGGGACAGAGTCCTACGAGCAGTACTTC. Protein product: CASSAGTESYEQYF.

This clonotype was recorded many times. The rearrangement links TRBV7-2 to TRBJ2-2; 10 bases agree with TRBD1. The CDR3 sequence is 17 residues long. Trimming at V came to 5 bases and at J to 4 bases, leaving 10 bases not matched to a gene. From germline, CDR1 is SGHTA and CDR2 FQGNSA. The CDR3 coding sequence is TGTGCCAGCAGCCCCACGACAGGGGGCTGGAGCACCGGGGAGCTGTTTTTT. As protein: CASSPTTGGWSTGELFF.

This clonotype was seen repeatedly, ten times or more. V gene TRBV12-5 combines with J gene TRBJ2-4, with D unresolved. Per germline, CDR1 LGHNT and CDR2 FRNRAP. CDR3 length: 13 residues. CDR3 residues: CATGEFPKNIQYF. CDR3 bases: TGTGCGACGGGCGAATTCCCCAAAAACATTCAGTACTTC.

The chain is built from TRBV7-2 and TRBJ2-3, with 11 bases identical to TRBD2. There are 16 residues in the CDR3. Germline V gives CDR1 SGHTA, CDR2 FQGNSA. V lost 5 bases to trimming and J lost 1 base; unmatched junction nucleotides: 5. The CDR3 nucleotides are TGTGCCAGCAGCCCTCTAGCGGGGGGTGGCACAGATACGCAGTATTTT. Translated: CASSPLAGGGTDTQYF.

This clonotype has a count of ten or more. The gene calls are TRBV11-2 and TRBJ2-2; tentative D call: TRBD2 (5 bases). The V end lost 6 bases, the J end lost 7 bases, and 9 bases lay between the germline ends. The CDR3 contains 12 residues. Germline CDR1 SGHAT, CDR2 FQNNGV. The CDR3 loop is CASSEGIGELFF. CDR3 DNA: TGTGCCAGCAGTGAGGGCATCGGGGAGCTGTTTTTT.

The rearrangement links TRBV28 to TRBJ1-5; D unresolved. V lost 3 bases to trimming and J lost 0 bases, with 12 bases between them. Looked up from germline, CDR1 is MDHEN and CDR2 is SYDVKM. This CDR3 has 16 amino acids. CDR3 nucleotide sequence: TGTGCCAGCAGTTTTTCCGGCGGGGATAGCAATCAGCCCCAGCATTTT. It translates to CASSFSGGDSNQPQHF.

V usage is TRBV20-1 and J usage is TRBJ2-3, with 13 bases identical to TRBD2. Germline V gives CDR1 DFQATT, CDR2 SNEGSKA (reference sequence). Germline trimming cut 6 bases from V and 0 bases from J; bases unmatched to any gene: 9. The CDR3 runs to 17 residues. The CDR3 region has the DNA TGCAGTGCCGAACTAGCGGGAGGGCAAGCTAGCACAGATACGCAGTATTTT. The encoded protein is CSAELAGGQASTDTQYF.

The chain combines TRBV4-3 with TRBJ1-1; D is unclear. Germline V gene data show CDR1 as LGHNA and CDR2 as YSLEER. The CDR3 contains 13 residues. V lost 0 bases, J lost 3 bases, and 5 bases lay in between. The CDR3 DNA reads TGCGCCAGCAGCCAAGAGGGCTACACTGAAGCTTTCTTT. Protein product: CASSQEGYTEAFF.

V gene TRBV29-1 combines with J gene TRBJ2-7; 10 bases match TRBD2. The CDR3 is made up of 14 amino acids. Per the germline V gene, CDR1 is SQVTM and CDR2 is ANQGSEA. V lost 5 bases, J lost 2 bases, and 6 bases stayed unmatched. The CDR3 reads CSVTSGTSAYEQYF. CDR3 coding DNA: TGCAGCGTTACGTCCGGGACTAGCGCCTACGAGCAGTACTTC.

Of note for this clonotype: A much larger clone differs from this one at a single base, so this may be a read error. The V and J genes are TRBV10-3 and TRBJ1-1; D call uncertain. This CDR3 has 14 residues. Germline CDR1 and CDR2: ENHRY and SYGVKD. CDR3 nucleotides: TGTGCCATCAGTGGCGGCAGGCTGAACACTGAAGCTTACTTT. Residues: CAISGGRLNTEAYF.

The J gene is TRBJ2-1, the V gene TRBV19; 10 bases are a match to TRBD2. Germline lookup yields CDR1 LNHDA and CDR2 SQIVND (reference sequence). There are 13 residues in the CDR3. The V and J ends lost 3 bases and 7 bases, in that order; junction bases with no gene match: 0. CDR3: CASSMGLANEQFF. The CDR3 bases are TGTGCCAGTAGTATGGGACTAGCGAATGAGCAGTTCTTC.

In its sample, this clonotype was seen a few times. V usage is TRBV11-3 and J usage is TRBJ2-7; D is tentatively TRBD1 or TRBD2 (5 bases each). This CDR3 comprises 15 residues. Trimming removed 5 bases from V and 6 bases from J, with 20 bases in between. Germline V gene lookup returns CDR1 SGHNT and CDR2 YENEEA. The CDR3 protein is CASSPSGRDTSEQYF. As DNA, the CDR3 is TGTGCCAGCAGCCCATCGGGACGGGATACCAGCGAGCAGTACTTC.

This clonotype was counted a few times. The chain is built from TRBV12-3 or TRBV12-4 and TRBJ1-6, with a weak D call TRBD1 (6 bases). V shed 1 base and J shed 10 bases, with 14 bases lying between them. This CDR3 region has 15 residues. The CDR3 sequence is CASSLDDRLGSPLHF. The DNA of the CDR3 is TGTGCCAGCAGTTTAGACGACAGGTTAGGGTCACCCCTCCACTTT.

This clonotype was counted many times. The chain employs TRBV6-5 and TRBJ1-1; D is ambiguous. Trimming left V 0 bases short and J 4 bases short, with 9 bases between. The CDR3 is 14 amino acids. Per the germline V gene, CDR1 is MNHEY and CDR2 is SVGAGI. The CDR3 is CASSYSRGGTEAFF. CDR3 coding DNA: TGTGCCAGCAGTTACTCCCGGGGAGGCACTGAAGCTTTCTTT.

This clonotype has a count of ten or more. CDR3 amino acids: CASSLEPGPYEQYF. CDR3 DNA: TGTGCCAGCAGCTTAGAGCCGGGACCCTACGAGCAGTACTTC. V usage is TRBV7-9 and J usage is TRBJ2-7; D is perhaps TRBD1 or TRBD2 (5 bases each). V was cut by 1 base and J by 2 bases, with 9 bases left in between. CDR1 is SEHNR, CDR2 FQNEAQ, per germline (reference sequence). CDR3 length: 14 amino acids.

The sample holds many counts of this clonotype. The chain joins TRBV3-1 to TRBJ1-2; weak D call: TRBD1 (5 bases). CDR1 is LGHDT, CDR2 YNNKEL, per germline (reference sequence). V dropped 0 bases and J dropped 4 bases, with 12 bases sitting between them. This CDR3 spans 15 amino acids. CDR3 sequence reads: CASSQEKRGFYGYTF. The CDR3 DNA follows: TGTGCCAGCAGCCAAGAGAAGCGGGGGTTCTATGGCTACACCTTC.

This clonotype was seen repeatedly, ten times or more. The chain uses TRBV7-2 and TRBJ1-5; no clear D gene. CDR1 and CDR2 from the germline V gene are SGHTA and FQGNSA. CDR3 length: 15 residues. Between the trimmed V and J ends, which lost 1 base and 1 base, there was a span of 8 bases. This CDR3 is CASSLGSASNQPQHF. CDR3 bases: TGTGCCAGCAGCTTAGGATCGGCGAGCAATCAGCCCCAGCATTTT.

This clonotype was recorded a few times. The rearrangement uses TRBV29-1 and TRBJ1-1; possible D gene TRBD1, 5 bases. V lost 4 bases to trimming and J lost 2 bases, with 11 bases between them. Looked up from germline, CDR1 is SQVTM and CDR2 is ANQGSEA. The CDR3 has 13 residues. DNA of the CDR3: TGCAGCGTTGTTTGGGGGAGTAACACTGAAGCTTTCTTT. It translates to CSVVWGSNTEAFF.

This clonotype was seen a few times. The CDR3 here is CSALNRDLNEQFF. CDR3 in DNA: TGCAGTGCTTTGAACCGGGACCTGAATGAGCAGTTCTTC. V is TRBV20-1 and J is TRBJ2-1; D could derive from TRBD1 or TRBD2 (5 bases each). This CDR3 has 13 amino acids. CDR1 is DFQATT and CDR2 is SNEGSKA in the germline V gene (reference sequence). V lost 5 bases and J 7 bases, leaving 15 bases between the germline ends.

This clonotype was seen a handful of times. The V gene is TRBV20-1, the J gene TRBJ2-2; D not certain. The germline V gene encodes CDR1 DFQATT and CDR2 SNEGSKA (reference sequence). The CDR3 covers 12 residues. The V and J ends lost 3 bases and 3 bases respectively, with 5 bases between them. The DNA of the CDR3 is TGCAGTGCTAGGACGGACACCGGGGAGCTGTTTTTT. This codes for CSARTDTGELFF.

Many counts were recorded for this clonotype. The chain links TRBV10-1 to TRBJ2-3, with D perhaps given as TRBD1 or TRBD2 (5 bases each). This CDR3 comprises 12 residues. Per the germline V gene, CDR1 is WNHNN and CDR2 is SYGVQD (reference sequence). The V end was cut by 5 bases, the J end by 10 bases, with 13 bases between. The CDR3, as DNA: TGCGCCAGCAGTCAGGTGGGGACCGCGCAGTATTTT. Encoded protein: CASSQVGTAQYF.

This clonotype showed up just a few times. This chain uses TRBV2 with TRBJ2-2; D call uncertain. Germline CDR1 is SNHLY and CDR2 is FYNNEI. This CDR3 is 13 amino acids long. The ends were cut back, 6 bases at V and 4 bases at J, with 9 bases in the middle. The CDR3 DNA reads TGTGCCAGCAGCGACTTTGGCACCGGGGAGCTGTTTTTT. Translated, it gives CASSDFGTGELFF.

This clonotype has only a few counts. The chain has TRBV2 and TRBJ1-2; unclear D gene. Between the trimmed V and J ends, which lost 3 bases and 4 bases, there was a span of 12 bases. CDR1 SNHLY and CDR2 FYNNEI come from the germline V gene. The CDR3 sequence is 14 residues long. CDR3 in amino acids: CASSESAGRYGYTF. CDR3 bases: TGTGCCAGCAGTGAGTCGGCGGGCCGCTATGGCTACACCTTC.

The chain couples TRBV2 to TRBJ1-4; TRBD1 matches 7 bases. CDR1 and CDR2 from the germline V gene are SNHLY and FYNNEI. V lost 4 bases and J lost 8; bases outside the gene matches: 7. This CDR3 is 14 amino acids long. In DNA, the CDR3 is TGTGCCAGCAGTGTGGTCAGGGGGGCAGAAAAACTGTTTTTT. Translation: CASSVVRGAEKLFF.

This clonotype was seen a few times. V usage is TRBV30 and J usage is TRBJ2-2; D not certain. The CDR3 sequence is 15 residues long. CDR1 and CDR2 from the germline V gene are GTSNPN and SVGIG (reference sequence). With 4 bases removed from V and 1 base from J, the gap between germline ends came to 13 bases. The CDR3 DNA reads TGTGCCTGGACCCTCCCAGGAGTGAACACCGGGGAGCTGTTTTTT. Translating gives CAWTLPGVNTGELFF.